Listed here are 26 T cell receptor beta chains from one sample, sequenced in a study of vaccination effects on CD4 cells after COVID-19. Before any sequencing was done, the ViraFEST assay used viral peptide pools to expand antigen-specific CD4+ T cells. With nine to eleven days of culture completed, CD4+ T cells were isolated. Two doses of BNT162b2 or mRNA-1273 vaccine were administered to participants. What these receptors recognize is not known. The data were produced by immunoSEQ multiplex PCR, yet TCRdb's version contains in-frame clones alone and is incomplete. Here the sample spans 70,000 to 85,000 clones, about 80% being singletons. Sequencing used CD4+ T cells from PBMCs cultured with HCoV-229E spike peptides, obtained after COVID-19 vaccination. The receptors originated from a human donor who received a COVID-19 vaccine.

This CDR3 is CASSRGGEPPQPQHF. The CDR3 DNA is TGTGCCAGCAGCCGCGGAGGTGAGCCCCCTCAGCCCCAGCATTTT. V is TRBV6-6 and J is TRBJ1-5; D is unresolved. The germline CDR1 and CDR2 sequences are MNHNY and SVGAGI (reference sequence). The length of the CDR3 is 15 residues. V was clipped by 6 bases and J by 6 bases, with 18 bases between them.

CDR3 amino acids: CSASRGQAGYGYTF. As DNA, the CDR3 is TGCAGTGCTAGTAGGGGACAGGCGGGCTATGGCTACACCTTC. This chain uses TRBV20-1 with TRBJ1-2; 8 nucleotides align to TRBD1. The junction had 7 bases not matched to a gene; V was cut back by 3 bases and J by 4 bases. Germline V CDR1 and CDR2: DFQATT, SNEGSKA (reference sequence). This CDR3 has 14 residues.

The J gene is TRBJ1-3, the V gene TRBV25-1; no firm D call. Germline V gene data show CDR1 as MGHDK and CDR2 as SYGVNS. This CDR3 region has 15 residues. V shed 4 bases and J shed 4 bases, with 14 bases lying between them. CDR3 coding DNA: TGTGCCAGCAGTGTGGGTATTGGGGTCGGAAACACCATATATTTT. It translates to CASSVGIGVGNTIYF.

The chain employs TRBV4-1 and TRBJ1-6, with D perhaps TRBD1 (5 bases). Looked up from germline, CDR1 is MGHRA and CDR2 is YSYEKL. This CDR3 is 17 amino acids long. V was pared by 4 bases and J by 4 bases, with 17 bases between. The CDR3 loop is CASSLLEGRTYNSPLHF. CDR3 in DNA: TGCGCCAGCAGCCTCTTAGAGGGACGGACTTATAATTCACCCCTCCACTTT.

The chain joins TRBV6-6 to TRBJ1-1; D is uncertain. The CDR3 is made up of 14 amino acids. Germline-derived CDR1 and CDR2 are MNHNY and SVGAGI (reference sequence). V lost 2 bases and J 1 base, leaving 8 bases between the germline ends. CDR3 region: CASSYVGKNTEAFF. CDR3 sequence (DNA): TGTGCCAGCAGTTACGTAGGGAAGAACACTGAAGCTTTCTTT.

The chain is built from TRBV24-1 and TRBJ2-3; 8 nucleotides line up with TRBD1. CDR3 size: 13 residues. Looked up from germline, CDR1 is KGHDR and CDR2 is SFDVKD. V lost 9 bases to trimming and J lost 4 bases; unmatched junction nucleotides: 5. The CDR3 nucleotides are TGTGCCACCCGAGGACAGGGAGCAGATACGCAGTATTTT. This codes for CATRGQGADTQYF.

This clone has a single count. CDR3 in DNA: TGTGCCAGCAGCCCGGGCGGTCAAAAGAACACTGAAGCTTTCTTT. This translates into CASSPGGQKNTEAFF. The rearrangement links TRBV5-4 to TRBJ1-1, with no clear D. Per germline, CDR1 SGHNT and CDR2 YYREEE (reference sequence). The CDR3 is 15 amino acids. The V and J ends lost 4 bases and 1 base respectively, with 14 bases between them.

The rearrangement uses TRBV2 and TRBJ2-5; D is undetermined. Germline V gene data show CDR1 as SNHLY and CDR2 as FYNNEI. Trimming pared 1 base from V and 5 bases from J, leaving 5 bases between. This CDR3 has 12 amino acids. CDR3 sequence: CASSEVGETQYF. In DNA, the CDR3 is TGTGCCAGCAGTGAAGTTGGGGAGACCCAGTACTTC.

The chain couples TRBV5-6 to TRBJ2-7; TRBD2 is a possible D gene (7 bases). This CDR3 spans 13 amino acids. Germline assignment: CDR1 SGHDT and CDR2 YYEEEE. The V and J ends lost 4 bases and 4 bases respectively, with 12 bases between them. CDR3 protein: CASSRGADYEQYV. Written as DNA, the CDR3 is TGTGCCAGCAGCCGGGGGGCGGATTACGAGCAGTACGTC.

Here the CDR3 reads CASSPRQQSGNTIYF. The CDR3 nucleotides are TGTGCCAGCAGCCCGAGACAGCAATCTGGAAACACCATATATTTT. The chain links TRBV7-2 to TRBJ1-3; maybe TRBD1 (5 bases). Trimming cost V 5 bases and J 1 base, with 12 bases left between them. Germline loops: CDR1 SGHTA, CDR2 FQGNSA. The CDR3 covers 15 residues.

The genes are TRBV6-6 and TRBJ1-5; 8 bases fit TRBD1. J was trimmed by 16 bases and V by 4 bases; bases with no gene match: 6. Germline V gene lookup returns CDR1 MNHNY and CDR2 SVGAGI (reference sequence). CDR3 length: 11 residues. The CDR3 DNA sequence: TGTGCCAGCAGTTCCCCGGGACAGGTACATTTT. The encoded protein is CASSSPGQVHF.

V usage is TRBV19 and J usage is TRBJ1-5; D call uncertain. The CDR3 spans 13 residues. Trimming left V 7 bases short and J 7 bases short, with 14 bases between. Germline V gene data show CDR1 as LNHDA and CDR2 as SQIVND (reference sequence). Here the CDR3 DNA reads TGTGCCAGTAACCCGGACCGGGCCCAGCCCCAGCATTTT. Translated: CASNPDRAQPQHF.

The CDR3 loop is CASRSQGRVYEQYV. DNA for the CDR3: TGTGCCAGCAGATCTCAGGGCAGGGTCTACGAGCAGTACGTC. This chain links TRBV25-1 with TRBJ2-7, with a possible D match to TRBD1 (5 bases). Trimming left V 6 bases short and J 3 bases short, with 15 bases between. Per the germline V gene, CDR1 is MGHDK and CDR2 is SYGVNS. The CDR3 extends over 14 amino acids.

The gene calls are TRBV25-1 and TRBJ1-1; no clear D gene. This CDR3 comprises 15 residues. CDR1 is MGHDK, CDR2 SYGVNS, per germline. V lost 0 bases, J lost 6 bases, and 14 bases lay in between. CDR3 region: CASSEYGSSVSEAFF. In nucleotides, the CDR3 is TGTGCCAGCAGTGAATACGGATCTTCTGTTTCTGAAGCTTTCTTT.

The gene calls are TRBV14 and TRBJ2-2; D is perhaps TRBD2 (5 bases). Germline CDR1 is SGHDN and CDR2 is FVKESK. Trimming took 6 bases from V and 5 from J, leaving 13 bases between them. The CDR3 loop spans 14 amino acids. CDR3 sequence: CASRSEGWTGELFF. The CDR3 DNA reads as TGTGCCAGCAGGTCAGAGGGTTGGACCGGGGAGCTGTTTTTT.

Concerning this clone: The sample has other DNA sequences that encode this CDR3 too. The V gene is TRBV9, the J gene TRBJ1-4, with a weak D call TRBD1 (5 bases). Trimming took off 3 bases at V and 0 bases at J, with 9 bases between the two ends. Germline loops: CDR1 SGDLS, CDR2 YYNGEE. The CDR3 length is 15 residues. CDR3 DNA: TGTGCCAGCAGCGAGGGACCTGCAACTAATGAAAAACTGTTTTTT. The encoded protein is CASSEGPATNEKLFF.

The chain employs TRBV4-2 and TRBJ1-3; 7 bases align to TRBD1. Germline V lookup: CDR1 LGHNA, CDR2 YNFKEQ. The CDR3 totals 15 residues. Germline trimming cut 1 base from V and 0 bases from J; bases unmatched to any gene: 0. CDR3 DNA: TGTGCCAGCAGCCAAGCAGGGGGCTCTGGAAACACCATATATTTT. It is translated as CASSQAGGSGNTIYF.

The CDR3 reads CASSVAWGRETQYF. The CDR3, as DNA: TGTGCCAGCAGCGTAGCATGGGGTAGGGAGACCCAGTACTTC. The chain uses TRBV9 and TRBJ2-5; D uncertain. The germline gives CDR1 SGDLS, CDR2 YYNGEE. Trimming stripped 0 bases from V and 5 bases from J, with 11 bases between. This CDR3 is 14 amino acids long.

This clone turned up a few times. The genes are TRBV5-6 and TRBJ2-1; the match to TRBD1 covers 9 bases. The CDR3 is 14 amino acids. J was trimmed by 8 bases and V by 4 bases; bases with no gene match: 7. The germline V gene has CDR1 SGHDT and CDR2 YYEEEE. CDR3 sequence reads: CASSRTGEGYEQFF. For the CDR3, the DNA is TGTGCCAGCAGCCGGACAGGGGAAGGCTATGAGCAGTTCTTC.

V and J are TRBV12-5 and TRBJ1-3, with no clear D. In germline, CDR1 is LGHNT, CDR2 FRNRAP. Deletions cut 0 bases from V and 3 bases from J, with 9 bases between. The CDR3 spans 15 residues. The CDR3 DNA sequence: TGTGCTAGTGGTTTGGTTAGTATGTTTGGAAACACCATATATTTT. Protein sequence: CASGLVSMFGNTIYF. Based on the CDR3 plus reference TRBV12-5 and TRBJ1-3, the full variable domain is DARVTQTPRHKVTEMGQEVTMRCQPILGHNTVFWYRQTMMQGLELLAYFRNRAPLDDSGMPKDRFSAEMPDATLATLKIQPSEPRDSAVYFCASGLVSMFGNTIYFGEGSWLTVV.

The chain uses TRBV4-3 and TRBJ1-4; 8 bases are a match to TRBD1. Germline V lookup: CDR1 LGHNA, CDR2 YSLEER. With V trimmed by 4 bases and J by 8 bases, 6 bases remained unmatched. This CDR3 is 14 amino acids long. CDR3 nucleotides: TGCGCCAGCAGCCGGACAGGGAAGGGAGAAAAACTGTTTTTT. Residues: CASSRTGKGEKLFF.

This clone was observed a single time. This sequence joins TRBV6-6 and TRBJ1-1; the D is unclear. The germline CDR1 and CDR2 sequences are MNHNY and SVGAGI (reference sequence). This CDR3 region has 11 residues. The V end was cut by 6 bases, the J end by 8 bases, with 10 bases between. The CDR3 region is CASRPTREAFF. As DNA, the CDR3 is TGTGCCAGCAGACCAACTCGAGAAGCTTTCTTT.

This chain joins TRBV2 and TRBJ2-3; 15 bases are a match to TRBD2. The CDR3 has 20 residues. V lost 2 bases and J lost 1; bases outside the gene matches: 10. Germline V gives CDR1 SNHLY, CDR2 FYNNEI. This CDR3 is CASSESGLAGGFFGTDTQYF. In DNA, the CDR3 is TGTGCCAGCAGTGAATCCGGACTAGCGGGGGGGTTTTTCGGCACAGATACGCAGTATTTT.

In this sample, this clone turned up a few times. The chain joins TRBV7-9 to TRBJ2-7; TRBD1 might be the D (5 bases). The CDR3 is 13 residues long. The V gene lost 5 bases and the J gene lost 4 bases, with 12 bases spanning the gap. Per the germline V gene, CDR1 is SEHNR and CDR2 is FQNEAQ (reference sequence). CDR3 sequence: CASSQKGVYEQYV. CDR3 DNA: TGTGCCAGCAGCCAAAAAGGGGTATACGAGCAGTACGTC.

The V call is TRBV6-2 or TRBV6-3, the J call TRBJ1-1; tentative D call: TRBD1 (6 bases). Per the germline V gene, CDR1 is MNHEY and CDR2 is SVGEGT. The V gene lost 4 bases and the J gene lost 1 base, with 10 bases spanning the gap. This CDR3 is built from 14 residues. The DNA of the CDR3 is TGTGCCAGCAGTTTCATACAGGGGAACACTGAAGCTTTCTTT. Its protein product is CASSFIQGNTEAFF.

The CDR3 DNA follows: TGCGCCAGCAGCGCTCCGGGACAGGGGAATGGCTACACCTTC. Amino acid sequence: CASSAPGQGNGYTF. This chain connects TRBV4-1 to TRBJ1-2, with 10 bases aligning to TRBD1. Trimming removed 5 bases from V and 6 bases from J; junction bases left unmatched: 6. CDR1 is MGHRA, CDR2 YSYEKL, per germline. The CDR3 extends over 14 amino acids.